Listed here are 9 T cell receptor beta chains from one sample, sequenced in a study of T-cell reconstitution after alpha-beta-depleted transplantation in children. TCRbeta library construction was performed incorporating unique molecular identifiers. TCRdb reanalysed the PCR reads using MiXCR and keeps one entry per CDR3 protein. Counted here are a few hundred thousand distinct CDR3 sequences, roughly 13% occurring once; the ten biggest clones make up roughly 4.5%. This specimen consisted of PBMCs, obtained from the stem cell graft. All receptors come from a human donor who donated a stem cell graft to a child with Fanconi anemia.

Only a few counts were recorded for this clonotype. The genes are TRBV18 and TRBJ2-5; 7 positions agree with TRBD1. The ends lost 0 bases at V and 4 bases at J; junction bases unmatched: 2. Germline CDR1 and CDR2: KGHSH and LQKENI. The CDR3 totals 14 residues. CDR3 sequence: CASSPPTGLETQYF. Written as DNA, the CDR3 is TGTGCCAGCTCACCACCGACAGGGTTAGAGACCCAGTACTTC. Combining the CDR3 with reference TRBV18 and TRBJ2-5 gives the whole variable domain NAGVMQNPRHLVRRRGQEARLRCSPMKGHSHVYWYRQLPEEGLKFMVYLQKENIIDESGMPKERFSAEFPKEGPSILRIQQVVRGDSAAYFCASSPPTGLETQYFGPGTRLLVL.

V usage is TRBV5-1 and J usage is TRBJ1-5; 7 nucleotides agree with TRBD1. Per the germline V gene, CDR1 is SGHRS and CDR2 is YFSETQ. V gave up 4 bases and J gave up 3 bases; unmatched junction bases: 7. The CDR3 has 15 amino acids. CDR3: CASSKSGTDNQPQHF. CDR3 in DNA: TGCGCCAGCAGCAAATCCGGGACAGACAATCAGCCCCAGCATTTT.

J is TRBJ2-5 and V is TRBV5-1; D remains unclear. Germline assignment: CDR1 SGHRS and CDR2 YFSETQ. CDR3 length equals 14 residues. Trimming removed 5 bases at V and 1 base at J, with 12 bases between. Here the CDR3 DNA reads TGCGCCAGCAGAATTGGGGAAGTCCAAGAGACCCAGTACTTC. Translating gives CASRIGEVQETQYF.

This clonotype was seen only a few times. This chain links TRBV20-1 with TRBJ2-6; unclear D gene. The V end lost 5 bases, the J end lost 12 bases, and 20 bases lay between the germline ends. The CDR3 spans 14 residues. Looked up from germline, CDR1 is DFQATT and CDR2 is SNEGSKA (reference sequence). CDR3 sequence: CSAAQLTAASVLTF. For the CDR3, the DNA is TGCAGTGCTGCCCAACTGACTGCTGCAAGCGTCCTGACTTTC.

This clonotype has more than one count but fewer than ten. V is TRBV4-2 and J is TRBJ2-7; 8 positions agree with TRBD2. Germline-derived CDR1 and CDR2 are LGHNA and YNFKEQ. With V trimmed by 0 bases and J by 2 bases, 3 bases remained unmatched. CDR3 size: 15 residues. This CDR3 is CASSQDFGGAYEQYF. The DNA for the CDR3 is TGTGCCAGCAGCCAAGATTTCGGGGGGGCCTACGAGCAGTACTTC.

There are many counts of this clonotype. The J gene is TRBJ2-3, the V gene TRBV7-2; tentative D call: TRBD1 (5 bases). Germline CDR1 SGHTA, CDR2 FQGNSA. The CDR3 has 14 residues. V lost 1 base and J lost 5, with 10 bases in between. CDR3 DNA sequence: TGTGCCAGCAGCTTAGTATGGGGCGGAGATACGCAGTATTTT. This translates into CASSLVWGGDTQYF.

This clonotype was counted a few times. The gene calls are TRBV12-3 or TRBV12-4 and TRBJ2-3; weak D call: TRBD2 (5 bases). The germline V and J ends were trimmed by 5 bases and 4 bases, with 13 bases remaining between them. The CDR3 has 14 amino acids. CDR3 region: CASSPLLDSDTQYF. The DNA of the CDR3 is TGTGCCAGCAGTCCCCTCTTGGACTCAGATACGCAGTATTTT.

In its sample, this clonotype was seen a few times. The gene calls are TRBV15 and TRBJ1-2, with D unclear. In germline, CDR1 is LNHNV, CDR2 YYDKDF (reference sequence). The CDR3 spans 13 residues. V was cut by 0 bases and J by 8 bases, with 10 bases left in between. The CDR3 bases are TGTGCCACCAGCAGAGACCGGCGCGGAGGCTACACCTTC. This gives the protein CATSRDRRGGYTF.

In this sample, this clonotype turned up a few times. The CDR3 DNA reads as TGTGCCATCCAACTGGGGGGGGCCACAGATACGCAGTATTTT. Protein: CAIQLGGATDTQYF. This rearrangement joins TRBV28 to TRBJ2-3; D may be TRBD2 (7 bases). Trimming removed 10 bases at V and 2 bases at J, with 16 bases between. This CDR3 is 14 amino acids long. Germline CDR1 MDHEN, CDR2 SYDVKM.